The sequence of this T cell receptor beta chain was determined in a study of T cells in Graves' hyperthyroidism and ophthalmopathy (dated by TCRdb to between 2019 and 2020). Notes on the research overall: Peripheral blood samples were taken at the time of initial diagnosis, prior to any treatment. According to the paper, TCR Vbeta CDR3 sequencing was carried out on 135 peripheral blood samples, which came from 40 to 45 ophthalmopathy, fewer than 80 hyperthyroidism and about 17 progressor patients. An independent validation cohort of under 20 hyperthyroidism patients and 17 patients who later progressed to ophthalmopathy tested prospective prediction of ophthalmopathy. A discovery cohort of fewer than 110 patients, about 43 with Graves' ophthalmopathy and 55 to 60 with stable Graves' hyperthyroidism, was used to find distinguishing TCR V-J signatures. After blood sampling, hyperthyroidism patients were treated with methimazole at a starting dose of 30 mg daily, and ophthalmopathy patients were treated with high-dose intravenous methylprednisolone. In six Graves' hyperthyroidism patients, the study also compared T-cell repertoires from thyroid tissue with T-cell repertoires from blood. The approximately 100 discovery patients were divided at random into training and test sets in a 7:3 ratio. Overall study results and their limits: Blood samples also contained most of the expanded thyroid clonotypes (frequency above 0.001), which suggests that blood repertoires may reflect thyroid immune responses. Ophthalmopathy was separated from stable hyperthyroidism by a 13 V-J signature model, with over 85% sensitivity and about 81% specificity obtained in cross-validation and 80%/75% obtained in testing. Sample size was not statistically predetermined, and investigators were not blinded to group allocation. In validation, the model predicted progression to ophthalmopathy with roughly 70% sensitivity and around 72% specificity, a median of roughly seven months before onset.

This clonotype showed up many times. Its antigen target is currently unknown. Per-base quality was not reported, and no clone a single base away is much larger than it. In the ophthalmopathy patients, disease was moderately to severely active, with a Clinical Activity Score of 3 or more, a NOSPECS grade of 4 or more, and a duration of less than 3 months. Any patient with an uncontrolled infection, another autoimmune disease, pregnancy or lactation was excluded. Diagnoses were established on the basis of clinical symptoms, serum thyroxine and TRAb, thyroid ultrasound, and orbital computed tomography. Ficoll-Paque density gradient centrifugation was used to isolate PBMCs from about 9.4 ml of fresh peripheral blood. Total RNA was extracted using Trizol reagent, and RNA quality was assessed on an Agilent 2100 Bioanalyzer. From a lookup of the germline V gene (reference sequence), CDR1 and CDR2 are SEHNR and FQNEAQ. The CDR3 sequence holds 16 residues, the cysteine and phenylalanine included. Just the 48-base CDR3 DNA is kept, in frame starting at base 1. V is trimmed back by 4 bases and J by 0 bases, and the junction contains 8 bases that no gene match accounts for.

TCR beta CDR3 regions were amplified from RNA transcripts. For the first round of RT-PCR on the TCR CDR3, the HTBI primer set was used together with the Qiagen OneStep RT-PCR kit. Libraries were constructed in a second round of multiplex PCR, after which size selection and purification were performed. Paired-end sequencing of the libraries was performed with 100 bp reads on an Illumina HiSeq2000. The authors' analysis ran thus. SOAPnuke was used to process the raw data, throwing out any read that contained adapters or uncalled bases, had a mean Phred below 15, or lacked an exact constant-primer or identifier match. High-quality paired reads were merged using COPE v1.2.5, and each unique nucleotide sequence was defined as a clonotype. Clonotypes were aligned to IMGT TRBV, TRBD and TRBJ reference segments using MiTCR v1.1. Analysis was restricted to V-J combinations with a frequency above 0.0001, which covered roughly 99% of repertoires. A TCS score was defined as the ratio between F50 (clonal expansion) and ExV (chaos), using BLOSUM62-based TCRdist between CDR3 peptides within each V-J. Welch's t-statistics and random forest reduced 500 to 550 V-J features to 13, which were used in a naive Bayes classifier (R e1071). TCRdb ran its own pipeline on the public reads, namely fastp trimming at Q25 and MiXCR clone calling, and kept in-frame beta chains. Each CDR3 protein gets just one entry, which takes the most common genes and DNA from the rows behind it. In this record, the V and J calls reflect TCRdb's handling and not the investigators' own analysis. The sample yields 300,000 to 450,000 distinct CDR3 sequences; roughly 14% were counted once. About 18% of the sample is taken by the ten largest.

The TCR comes from a woman aged 25-40 years with Graves' ophthalmopathy. This sequence uses TRBV7-9 and TRBJ2-7; TRBD1 matches 8 bases in the middle. The material sequenced was blood. The nucleotide sequence is given as TGTGCCAGCAGCTACCGGACAGGGTCGGTCTCCTACGAGCAGTACTTC. It specifies CASSYRTGSVSYEQYF.